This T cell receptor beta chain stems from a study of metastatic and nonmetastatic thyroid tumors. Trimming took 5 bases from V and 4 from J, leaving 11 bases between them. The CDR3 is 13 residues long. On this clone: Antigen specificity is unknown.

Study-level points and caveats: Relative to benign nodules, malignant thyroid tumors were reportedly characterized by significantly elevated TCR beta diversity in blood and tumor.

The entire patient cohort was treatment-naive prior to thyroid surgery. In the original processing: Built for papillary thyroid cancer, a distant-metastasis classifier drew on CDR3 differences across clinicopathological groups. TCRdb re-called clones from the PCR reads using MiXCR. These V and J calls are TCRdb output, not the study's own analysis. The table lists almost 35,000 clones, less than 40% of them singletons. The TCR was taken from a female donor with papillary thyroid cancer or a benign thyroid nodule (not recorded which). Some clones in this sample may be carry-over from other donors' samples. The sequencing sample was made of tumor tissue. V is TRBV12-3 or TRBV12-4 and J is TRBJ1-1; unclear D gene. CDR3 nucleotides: TGTGCCAGCAGTCTTGAATGGGGCACTGAAGCTTTCTTT. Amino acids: CASSLEWGTEAFF.